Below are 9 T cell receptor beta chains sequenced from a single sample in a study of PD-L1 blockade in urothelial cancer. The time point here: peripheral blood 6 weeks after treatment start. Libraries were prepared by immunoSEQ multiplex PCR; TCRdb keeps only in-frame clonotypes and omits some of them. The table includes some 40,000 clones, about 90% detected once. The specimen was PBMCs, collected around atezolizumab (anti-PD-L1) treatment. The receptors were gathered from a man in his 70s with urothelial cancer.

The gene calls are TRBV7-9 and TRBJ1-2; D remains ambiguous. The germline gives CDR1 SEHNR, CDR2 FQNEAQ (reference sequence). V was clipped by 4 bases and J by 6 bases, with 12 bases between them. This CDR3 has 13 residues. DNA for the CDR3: TGTGCCAGCAGCTCCACGGAGGTAGATGGCTACACCTTC. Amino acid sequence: CASSSTEVDGYTF.

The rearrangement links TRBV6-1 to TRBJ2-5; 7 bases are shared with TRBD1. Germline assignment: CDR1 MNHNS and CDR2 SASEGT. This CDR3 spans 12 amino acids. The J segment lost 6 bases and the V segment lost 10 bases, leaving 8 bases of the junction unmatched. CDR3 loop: CATSTGAQTQYF. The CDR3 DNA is TGTGCCACCTCCACAGGGGCGCAGACCCAGTACTTC.

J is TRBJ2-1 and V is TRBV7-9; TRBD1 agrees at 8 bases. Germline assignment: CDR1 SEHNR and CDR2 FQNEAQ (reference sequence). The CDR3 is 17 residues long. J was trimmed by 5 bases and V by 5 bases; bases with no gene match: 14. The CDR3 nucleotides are TGTGCCAGCAGCCCTATTTTCACGGGACAGGTCGACAATGAGCAGTTCTTC. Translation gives CASSPIFTGQVDNEQFF.

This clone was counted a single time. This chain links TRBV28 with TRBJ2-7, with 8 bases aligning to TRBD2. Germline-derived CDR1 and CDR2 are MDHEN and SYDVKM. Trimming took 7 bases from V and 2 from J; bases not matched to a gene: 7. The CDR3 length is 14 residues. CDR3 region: CASTPPGLAYEQYF. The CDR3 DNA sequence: TGTGCCAGCACCCCCCCGGGACTAGCCTACGAGCAGTACTTC.

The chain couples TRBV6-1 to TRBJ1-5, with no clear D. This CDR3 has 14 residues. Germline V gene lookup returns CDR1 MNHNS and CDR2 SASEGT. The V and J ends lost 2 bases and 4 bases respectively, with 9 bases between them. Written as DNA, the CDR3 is TGTGCCAGCAGTGAAATAGACTCTAATCAGCCCCAGCATTTT. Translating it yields CASSEIDSNQPQHF.

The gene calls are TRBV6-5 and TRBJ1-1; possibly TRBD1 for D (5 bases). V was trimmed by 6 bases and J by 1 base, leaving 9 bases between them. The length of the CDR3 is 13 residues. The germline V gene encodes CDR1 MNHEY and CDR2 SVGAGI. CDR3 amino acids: CASRKTGNTEAFF. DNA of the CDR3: TGTGCCAGCAGGAAAACAGGGAACACTGAAGCTTTCTTT.

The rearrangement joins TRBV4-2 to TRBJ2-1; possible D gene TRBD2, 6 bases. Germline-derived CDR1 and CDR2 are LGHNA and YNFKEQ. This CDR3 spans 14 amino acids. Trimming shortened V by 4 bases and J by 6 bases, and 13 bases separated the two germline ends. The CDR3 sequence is CASSPRLGGNEQFF. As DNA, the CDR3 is TGTGCCAGCAGCCCTCGACTAGGCGGCAATGAGCAGTTCTTC.

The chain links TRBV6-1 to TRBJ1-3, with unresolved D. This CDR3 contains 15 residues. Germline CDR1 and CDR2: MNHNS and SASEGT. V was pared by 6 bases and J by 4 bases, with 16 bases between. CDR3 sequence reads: CASSPELQSGNTIYF. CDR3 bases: TGTGCCAGCAGCCCCGAGCTCCAATCAGGAAACACCATATATTTT.

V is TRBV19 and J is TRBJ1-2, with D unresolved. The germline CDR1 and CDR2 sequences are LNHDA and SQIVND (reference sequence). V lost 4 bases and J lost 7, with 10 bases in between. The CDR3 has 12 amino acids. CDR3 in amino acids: CASSSSAGGYTF. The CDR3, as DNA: TGTGCCAGTAGTAGTTCCGCAGGTGGCTACACCTTC.